This TCR beta chain derives from a study of blood T cell repertoires in COVID-19. Study-level background: Collection of acute and convalescent COVID-19 samples took place in the United States, Italy and Spain. The cDNA or gDNA used as material had been derived from T cells, B-cell-depleted T cells, or PBMCs.

Under the authors' procedure: The assay estimated nucleated cells by amplifying reference gene primers. Sequencing was performed with immunoSEQ multiplex PCR; in TCRdb, only in-frame clones are kept and a portion is missing. Clonal size and the V and J genes are those of that table, whereas D and trimming came from the DNA. The sample has 93,000 or so clones, approximately 89% seen once. The specimen was peripheral blood. The TCR sequence derives from a woman aged 80 or over in a cohort sampled during active COVID-19.

The chain's CDR3 is CASSTTRGGTDTQYF. The CDR3 DNA is TGCGCCAGCAGCACAACGCGGGGGGGCACAGATACGCAGTATTTT. V is TRBV4-1 and J is TRBJ2-3, with 8 bases matching TRBD2. There are 15 residues in the CDR3. V lost 5 bases and J lost 1; bases outside the gene matches: 5. Per the germline V gene, CDR1 is MGHRA and CDR2 is YSYEKL.